This passage covers 22 T cell receptor beta chains from one sample sequenced in a study of radiation and T cells in renal cell carcinoma (dated by TCRdb to about 2020). The library was generated by the immunoSEQ multiplex PCR assay. The source is immuneACCESS, and TCRdb retained only in-frame sequences with V and J called. Part of the clones is not carried over; for the studies checked, unresolved V genes explain less than half of this, and the remainder is unexplained. Present in this sample are around 64,000 clones, 60% to 85% of which were seen just once. The top ten clonotypes cover 7.3% of the sample. Read against the paper, the sample's time point label means: baseline pretreatment blood. The treatment or condition label of this sample denotes: 15 Gy SBRT to primary tumor, nephrectomy 4 weeks later. The material was blood, obtained from a patient whose treatment included radiotherapy and nephrectomy. These TCRs come from a man aged 55 to 70 with renal cell carcinoma.

Concerning this clone: Additional DNA sequences in this sample encode the identical CDR3. The V gene is TRBV4-1, the J gene TRBJ2-5, with 7 nucleotides matching TRBD1. The junction had 8 bases not matched to a gene; V was cut back by 3 bases and J by 1 base. The CDR3 length is 16 residues. Per the germline V gene, CDR1 is MGHRA and CDR2 is YSYEKL. The CDR3 here is CASSQDLDRVQETQYF. CDR3 nucleotide sequence: TGCGCCAGCAGCCAGGATCTAGACAGGGTCCAAGAGACCCAGTACTTC.

This clone was detected a few times. The chain recombines TRBV7-2 with TRBJ2-5, with D perhaps TRBD2 (7 bases). V lost 7 bases and J 5 bases, leaving 20 bases between the germline ends. The CDR3 is 15 residues long. Germline values: CDR1 SGHTA, CDR2 FQGNSA. The CDR3 coding sequence is TGTGCCAGCACCCAGGCGGGGGCTAGCTCGGAGACCCAGTACTTC. It specifies CASTQAGASSETQYF. The full variable domain, rest sourced from reference TRBV7-2 and TRBJ2-5, is GAGVSQSPSNKVTEKGKDVELRCDPISGHTALYWYRQSLGQGLEFLIYFQGNSAPDKSGLPSDRFSAERTGGSVSTLTIQRTQQEDSAVYLCASTQAGASSETQYFGPGTRLLVL.

This chain uses TRBV7-9 with TRBJ1-3; D remains unclear. V lost 0 bases and J lost 0, with 18 bases in between. The CDR3 has 19 amino acids. CDR1 is SEHNR and CDR2 is FQNEAQ in the germline V gene (reference sequence). The CDR3 DNA reads as TGTGCCAGCAGCTTAGCTGGCGCTAGTCTTCCCAACTCTGGAAACACCATATATTTT. It yields the protein CASSLAGASLPNSGNTIYF.

With respect to this clone: Relative to the germline gene, one junction end is altered; a read error may explain this. The genes are TRBV7-9 and TRBJ2-5; TRBD2 matches 11 bases. The CDR3 extends over 15 amino acids. CDR1 and CDR2 (germline): SEHNR, FQNEAQ (reference sequence). CDR3 amino acids: CASSIAGGPYETQYF. CDR3 in DNA: TGTGCCAGCAGCATAGCGGGGGGGCCTTATGAGACCCAGTACTTC.

V gene TRBV30 combines with J gene TRBJ1-2; a weak D match, TRBD1 (6 bases). This CDR3 comprises 14 residues. Germline CDR1 GTSNPN, CDR2 SVGIG (reference sequence). The V end was cut by 5 bases, the J end by 3 bases, with 16 bases between. The CDR3 region is CAWDGRGRYYGYTF. The CDR3 DNA sequence: TGTGCCTGGGACGGAAGGGGGAGGTACTATGGCTACACCTTC. The whole variable domain, filled in from reference TRBV30 and TRBJ1-2, reads SQTIHQWPATLVQPVGSPLSLECTVEGTSNPNLYWYRQAAGRGLQLLFYSVGIGQISSEVPQNLSASRPQDRQFILSSKKLLLSDSGFYLCAWDGRGRYYGYTFGSGTRLTVV.

The gene calls are TRBV11-2 and TRBJ1-1; a possible D gene is TRBD1 (6 bases). Trimming removed 3 bases from V and 3 bases from J, with 11 bases in between. Germline V gene sequence: CDR1 SGHAT, CDR2 FQNNGV. The CDR3 has 14 amino acids. CDR3 nucleotide sequence: TGTGCCAGCAGCTTGGGGGCCGGAGACACTGAAGCTTTCTTT. The encoded protein is CASSLGAGDTEAFF.

In this sample, this clone turned up a few times. The rearrangement uses TRBV30 and TRBJ1-1; 9 bases match TRBD1. The junction had 17 bases not matched to a gene; V was cut back by 3 bases and J by 3 bases. Germline loops: CDR1 GTSNPN, CDR2 SVGIG (reference sequence). CDR3 size: 18 residues. The CDR3 region is CAWRVGTGLKGGDTEAFF. The CDR3 DNA is TGTGCCTGGAGGGTCGGGACAGGGCTCAAAGGAGGGGACACTGAAGCTTTCTTT.

The chain combines TRBV7-9 with TRBJ2-3; D is undetermined. The CDR3 is 12 residues long. Per the germline V gene, CDR1 is SEHNR and CDR2 is FQNEAQ (reference sequence). Deletions cut 5 bases from V and 4 bases from J, with 7 bases between. In nucleotides, the CDR3 is TGTGCCAGCAGCCGAGTGGCAGATACGCAGTATTTT. Translated: CASSRVADTQYF.

A few counts support this clone. The chain couples TRBV19 to TRBJ1-1; 10 bases are a match to TRBD1. Per the germline V gene, CDR1 is LNHDA and CDR2 is SQIVND (reference sequence). The length of the CDR3 is 13 residues. The trim removed 6 bases at V and 4 bases at J, leaving 2 bases unmatched. The CDR3: CASSWTGGTEAFF. The CDR3 nucleotides are TGTGCCAGTAGCTGGACAGGGGGCACTGAAGCTTTCTTT.

This clone was counted a few times. CDR3 region: CASGRGSLGPGDTQYF. CDR3 DNA: TGTGCTAGTGGTCGGGGGAGTTTAGGTCCGGGAGATACGCAGTATTTT. This chain joins TRBV12-5 and TRBJ2-3; possibly TRBD2 for D (6 bases). Trimming took off 5 bases at V and 5 bases at J, with 20 bases between the two ends. Germline lookup yields CDR1 LGHNT and CDR2 FRNRAP. The CDR3 totals 16 residues.

The gene calls are TRBV25-1 and TRBJ1-1; tentatively, D is TRBD1 (6 bases). CDR1 and CDR2 (germline): MGHDK, SYGVNS. The CDR3 contains 16 residues. Trimming cost V 2 bases and J 4 bases, with 17 bases left between them. The CDR3 protein is CASSEGGQIFGTEAFF. CDR3 bases: TGTGCCAGCAGTGAAGGAGGACAGATCTTCGGCACTGAAGCTTTCTTT. Variable domain in full (rest from reference TRBV25-1 and TRBJ1-1): EADIYQTPRYLVIGTGKKITLECSQTMGHDKMYWYQQDPGMELHLIHYSYGVNSTEKGDLSSESTVSRIRTEHFPLTLESARPSHTSQYLCASSEGGQIFGTEAFFGQGTRLTVV.

This clone was picked up a small number of times. J is TRBJ2-3 and V is TRBV11-2, with D tentatively TRBD2 (5 bases). V was pared by 5 bases and J by 3 bases, with 18 bases between. There are 16 residues in the CDR3. CDR1 is SGHAT and CDR2 is FQNNGV in the germline V gene. In DNA form, the CDR3 reads TGTGCCAGCAGCGTCATGGGTGGGAGTGGGACAGATACGCAGTATTTT. The encoded protein is CASSVMGGSGTDTQYF.

This clone showed up just once. The chain combines TRBV9 with TRBJ2-5; tentatively, D is TRBD1 (5 bases). Germline lookup yields CDR1 SGDLS and CDR2 YYNGEE. V lost 4 bases to trimming and J lost 1 base, with 14 bases between them. The CDR3 has 15 amino acids. DNA for the CDR3: TGTGCCAGCAGCCTATTCGGCAGGGTCCAAGAGACCCAGTACTTC. Protein: CASSLFGRVQETQYF.

The chain joins TRBV10-3 to TRBJ2-1; 7 nucleotides match TRBD1. The CDR3 is 13 amino acids. V shed 10 bases and J 10 bases; nucleotides not matched to a gene: 13. CDR1 is ENHRY, CDR2 SYGVKD, per germline. CDR3 in DNA: TGTGCCAACCAACAGTCAGGGGGTGGCGAGCAGTTCTTC. Its translation is CANQQSGGGEQFF.

J is TRBJ2-2 and V is TRBV27; D uncertain. Trimming shortened V by 6 bases and J by 0 bases, and 2 bases separated the two germline ends. Germline V CDR1 and CDR2: MNHEY, SMNVEV (reference sequence). The CDR3 runs to 12 residues. DNA for the CDR3: TGTGCCAGCAGCCCGAACACCGGGGAGCTGTTTTTT. Amino acid sequence: CASSPNTGELFF.

This clone was seen a handful of times. The DNA for the CDR3 is TGCGCCAGCAGCCATGGGGGGTTCCAATTACATAATGAGCAGTTCTTC. Translating gives CASSHGGFQLHNEQFF. This chain uses TRBV4-3 with TRBJ2-1, with a weak D call TRBD2 (6 bases). Trimming stripped 3 bases from V and 7 bases from J, with 19 bases between. The germline CDR1 and CDR2 sequences are LGHNA and YSLEER. The CDR3 runs to 16 residues.

The count of this clone is one. V is TRBV15 and J is TRBJ1-2; 7 bases match TRBD1. This CDR3 has 15 amino acids. V trimming: 1 base; J trimming: 8 bases; junction bases outside the gene matches: 10. Germline V lookup: CDR1 LNHNV, CDR2 YYDKDF (reference sequence). CDR3 region: CATSRVDRDSQGYTF. For the CDR3, the DNA is TGTGCCACCAGCAGAGTGGACCGGGACAGCCAGGGCTACACCTTC. The variable domain in full, with the rest retrieved from reference TRBV15 and TRBJ1-2, is DAMVIQNPRYQVTQFGKPVTLSCSQTLNHNVMYWYQQKSSQAPKLLFHYYDKDFNNEADTPDNFQSRRPNTSFCFLDIRSPGLGDTAMYLCATSRVDRDSQGYTFGSGTRLTVV.

The chain is built from TRBV9 and TRBJ1-1, with D possibly matching TRBD1 (5 bases). V lost 3 bases and J lost 4, with 16 bases in between. CDR1 SGDLS and CDR2 YYNGEE come from the germline V gene. This CDR3 is 15 amino acids long. CDR3: CASSAREGWGTEAFF. The CDR3 bases are TGTGCCAGCAGCGCTCGGGAGGGGTGGGGCACTGAAGCTTTCTTT.

This chain connects TRBV4-3 to TRBJ1-2; 7 bases are a match to TRBD1. This CDR3 contains 14 residues. Germline CDR1 LGHNA, CDR2 YSLEER. Trimming cost V 1 base and J 8 bases; bases outside gene matches: 7. Here the CDR3 reads CASSQVEGAPGYTF. CDR3 bases: TGCGCCAGCAGCCAAGTCGAGGGGGCGCCGGGCTACACCTTC.

The chain employs TRBV28 and TRBJ2-2, with D perhaps assigned TRBD1 or TRBD2 (5 bases each). Germline V CDR1 and CDR2: MDHEN, SYDVKM. With 4 bases removed from V and 0 bases from J, the gap between germline ends came to 12 bases. This CDR3 has 16 amino acids. The CDR3 spells CASSSPGTPNTGELFF. In DNA, the CDR3 is TGTGCCAGCAGTTCTCCCGGGACCCCGAACACCGGGGAGCTGTTTTTT.

The chain uses TRBV2 and TRBJ1-2; TRBD1 matches 9 bases. The V segment lost 10 bases and the J segment 3 bases; nucleotides outside the gene matches: 6. Germline loops: CDR1 SNHLY, CDR2 FYNNEI. There are 13 residues in the CDR3. The CDR3 DNA is TGTGCCACAAGACAGGGGGTTGACTATGGCTACACCTTC. This gives the protein CATRQGVDYGYTF.

This clone was counted only a few times. The CDR3, as DNA: TGTGCCAGTAGTAGCGGCGTAAATGAAAAACTGTTTTTT. Translation gives CASSSGVNEKLFF. This chain connects TRBV19 to TRBJ1-4; D is uncertain. V was cut by 4 bases and J by 5 bases, with 8 bases left in between. In germline, CDR1 is LNHDA, CDR2 SQIVND (reference sequence). The CDR3 contains 13 residues.